The 8 T cell receptor beta chains listed next were all sequenced from one sample in a study of blood T cell repertoires in COVID-19. TCRdb's copy holds only in-frame clones and misses some; the assay was immunoSEQ multiplex PCR. The sample gives about 310,000 clones, 90% of which show up once; about 1% is in the top ten. Source material: peripheral blood. The receptor set was obtained from a woman aged 40 to 50 with COVID-19, enrolled during active disease.

The gene calls are TRBV19 and TRBJ1-1, with TRBD1 as a possible D gene (6 bases). Trimming removed 11 bases at V and 1 base at J, with 8 bases between. Germline V gene sequence: CDR1 LNHDA, CDR2 SQIVND (reference sequence). The CDR3 is 11 amino acids. CDR3 nucleotide sequence: TGTGCCGCCAGGGGGAACACTGAAGCTTTCTTT. Translating it yields CAARGNTEAFF.

This sequence joins TRBV6-6 and TRBJ1-2; 11 bases fit TRBD1. The trim removed 5 bases at V and 6 bases at J, leaving 14 bases unmatched. The CDR3 consists of 17 residues. Germline assignment: CDR1 MNHNY and CDR2 SVGAGI (reference sequence). Here the CDR3 reads CASSQIESGQGAHGYTF. The CDR3, as DNA: TGTGCCAGCAGTCAGATCGAGTCTGGACAGGGGGCGCATGGCTACACCTTC.

The chain uses TRBV4-2 and TRBJ1-6; D might be TRBD1 (6 bases). The CDR3 sequence is 14 residues long. V was clipped by 1 base and J by 9 bases, with 10 bases between them. Germline CDR1 and CDR2: LGHNA and YNFKEQ. The CDR3 sequence: CASSQAQGTSPLHF. The CDR3 bases are TGTGCCAGCAGCCAAGCCCAGGGGACTTCACCCCTCCACTTT.

The rearrangement uses TRBV21-1 and TRBJ2-6; the table's TRBD1 call for D was not verified on the DNA. TRBV21-1 is listed as a pseudogene. The CDR3 is 19 residues long. The DNA of the CDR3 is TGTGCCAGCCAGATCATTACCGGGACAGGGCTCTCCGGGGCCAACGTCCTGACTTTC. Encoded protein: CASQIITGTGLSGANVLTF.

V gene TRBV6-6 combines with J gene TRBJ2-1; 12 bases are a match to TRBD2. This CDR3 is 17 amino acids long. The trim removed 5 bases at V and 6 bases at J, leaving 11 bases unmatched. The germline CDR1 and CDR2 sequences are MNHNY and SVGAGI (reference sequence). The CDR3 reads CASSPTGLAGNSNEQFF. CDR3 DNA: TGTGCCAGCAGTCCCACAGGACTAGCGGGAAACTCCAATGAGCAGTTCTTC.

This chain connects TRBV27 to TRBJ2-6, with a possible D match to TRBD1 (6 bases). In germline, CDR1 is MNHEY, CDR2 SMNVEV (reference sequence). Trimming stripped 10 bases from V and 4 bases from J, with 11 bases between. The length of the CDR3 is 13 residues. CDR3 protein: CATGRGGANVLTF. The CDR3 region has the DNA TGTGCCACCGGTAGGGGGGGGGCCAACGTCCTGACTTTC.

The rearrangement joins TRBV11-3 to TRBJ2-1; the match to TRBD2 covers 7 bases. This CDR3 spans 17 amino acids. Trimming at V came to 3 bases and at J to 0 bases, leaving 8 bases not matched to a gene. Germline V gene data show CDR1 as SGHNT and CDR2 as YENEEA. The CDR3 is CASSFTLGGSSYNEQFF. Written as DNA, the CDR3 is TGTGCCAGCAGCTTCACTTTGGGCGGGAGCTCCTACAATGAGCAGTTCTTC.

This rearrangement joins TRBV5-8 to TRBJ2-5, with unresolved D. This CDR3 spans 12 amino acids. With 1 base removed from V and 5 bases from J, the gap between germline ends came to 6 bases. Germline values: CDR1 SGHTS, CDR2 YDEGEE. The CDR3 is CASSLPLETQYF. The CDR3 region has the DNA TGTGCCAGCAGCTTGCCATTGGAGACCCAGTACTTC. The complete variable domain, with remaining parts taken from reference TRBV5-8 and TRBJ2-5, reads EAGVTQSPTHLIKTRGQQATLRCSPISGHTSVYWYQQALGLGLQFLLWYDEGEERNRGNFPPRFSGRQFPNYSSELNVNALELEDSALYLCASSLPLETQYFGPGTRLLVL.